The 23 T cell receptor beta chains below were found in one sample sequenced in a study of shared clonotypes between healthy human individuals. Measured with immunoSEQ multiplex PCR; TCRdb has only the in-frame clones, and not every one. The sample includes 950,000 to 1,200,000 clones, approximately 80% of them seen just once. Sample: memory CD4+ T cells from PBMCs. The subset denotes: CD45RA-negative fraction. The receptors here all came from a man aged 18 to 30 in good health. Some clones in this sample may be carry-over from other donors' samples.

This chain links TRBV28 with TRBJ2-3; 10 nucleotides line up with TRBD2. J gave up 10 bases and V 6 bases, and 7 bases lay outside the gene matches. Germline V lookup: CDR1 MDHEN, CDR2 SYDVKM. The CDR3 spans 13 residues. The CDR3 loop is CASRRAGGPAQYF. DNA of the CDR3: TGTGCCAGCAGGAGAGCGGGAGGGCCCGCGCAGTATTTT.

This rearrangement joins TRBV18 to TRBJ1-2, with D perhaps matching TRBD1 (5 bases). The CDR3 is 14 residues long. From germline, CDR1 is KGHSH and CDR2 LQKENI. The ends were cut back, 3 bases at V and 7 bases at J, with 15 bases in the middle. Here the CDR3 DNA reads TGTGCCAGCTCACCGGGACGGGACTTCGGTGGCTACACCTTC. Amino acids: CASSPGRDFGGYTF. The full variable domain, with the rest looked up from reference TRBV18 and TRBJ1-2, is NAGVMQNPRHLVRRRGQEARLRCSPMKGHSHVYWYRQLPEEGLKFMVYLQKENIIDESGMPKERFSAEFPKEGPSILRIQQVVRGDSAAYFCASSPGRDFGGYTFGSGTRLTVV.

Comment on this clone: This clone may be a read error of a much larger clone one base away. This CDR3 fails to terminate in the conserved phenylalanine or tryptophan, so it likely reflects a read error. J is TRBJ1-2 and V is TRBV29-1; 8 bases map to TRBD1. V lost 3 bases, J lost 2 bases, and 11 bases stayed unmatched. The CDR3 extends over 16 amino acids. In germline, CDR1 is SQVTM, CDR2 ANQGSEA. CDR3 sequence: CSVEGVRGRANYGYTL. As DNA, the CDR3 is TGCAGCGTTGAGGGGGTCAGGGGGCGCGCAAACTATGGCTACACCCTC.

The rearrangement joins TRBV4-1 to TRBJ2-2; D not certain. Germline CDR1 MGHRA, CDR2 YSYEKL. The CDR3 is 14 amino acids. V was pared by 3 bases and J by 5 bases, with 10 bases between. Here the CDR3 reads CASSHPGSTGELFF. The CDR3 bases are TGCGCCAGCAGCCACCCCGGATCTACCGGGGAGCTGTTTTTT.

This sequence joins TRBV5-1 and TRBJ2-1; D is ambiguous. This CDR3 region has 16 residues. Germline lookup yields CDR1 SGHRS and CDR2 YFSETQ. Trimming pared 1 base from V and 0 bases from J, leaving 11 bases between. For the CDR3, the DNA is TGCGCCAGCAGCTTGTGGGTTGATAGCTCCTACAATGAGCAGTTCTTC. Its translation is CASSLWVDSSYNEQFF.

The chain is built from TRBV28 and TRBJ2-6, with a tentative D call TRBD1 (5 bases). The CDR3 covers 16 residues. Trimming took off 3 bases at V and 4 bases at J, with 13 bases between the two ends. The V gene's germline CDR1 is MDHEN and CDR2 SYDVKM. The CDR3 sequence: CASSFAGFSGANVLTF. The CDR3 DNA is TGTGCCAGCAGTTTTGCAGGGTTTTCCGGGGCCAACGTCCTGACTTTC.

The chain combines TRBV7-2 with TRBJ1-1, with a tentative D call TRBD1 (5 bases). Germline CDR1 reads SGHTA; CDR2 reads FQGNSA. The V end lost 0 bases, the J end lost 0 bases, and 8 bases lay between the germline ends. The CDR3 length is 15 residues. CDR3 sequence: CASSLAPGLNTEAFF. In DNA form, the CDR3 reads TGTGCCAGCAGCTTAGCGCCAGGGCTGAACACTGAAGCTTTCTTT. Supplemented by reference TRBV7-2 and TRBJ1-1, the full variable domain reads GAGVSQSPSNKVTEKGKDVELRCDPISGHTALYWYRQSLGQGLEFLIYFQGNSAPDKSGLPSDRFSAERTGGSVSTLTIQRTQQEDSAVYLCASSLAPGLNTEAFFGQGTRLTVV.

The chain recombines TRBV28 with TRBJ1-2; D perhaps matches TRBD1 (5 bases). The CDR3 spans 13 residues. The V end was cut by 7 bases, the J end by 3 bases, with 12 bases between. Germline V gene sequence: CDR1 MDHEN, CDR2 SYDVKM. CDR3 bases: TGTGCCAGCAATGTGCAGGGTTACTATGGCTACACCTTC. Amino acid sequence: CASNVQGYYGYTF.

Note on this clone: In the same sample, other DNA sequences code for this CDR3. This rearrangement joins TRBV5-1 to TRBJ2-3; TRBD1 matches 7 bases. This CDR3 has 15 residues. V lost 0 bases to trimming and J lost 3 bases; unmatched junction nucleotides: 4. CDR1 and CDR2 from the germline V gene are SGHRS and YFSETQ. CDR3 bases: TGCGCCAGCAGCTTGGGACAGGGTGGAACAGATACGCAGTATTTT. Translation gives CASSLGQGGTDTQYF.

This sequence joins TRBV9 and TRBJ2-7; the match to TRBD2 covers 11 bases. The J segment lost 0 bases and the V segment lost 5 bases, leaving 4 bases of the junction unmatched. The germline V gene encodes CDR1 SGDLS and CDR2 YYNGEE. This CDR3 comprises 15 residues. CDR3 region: CASSRTSGHSYEQYF. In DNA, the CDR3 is TGTGCCAGCAGTAGGACTAGCGGGCACTCCTACGAGCAGTACTTC. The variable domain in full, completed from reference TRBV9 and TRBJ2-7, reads DSGVTQTPKHLITATGQRVTLRCSPRSGDLSVYWYQQSLDQGLQFLIQYYNGEERAKGNILERFSAQQFPDLHSELNLSSLELGDSALYFCASSRTSGHSYEQYFGPGTRLTVT.

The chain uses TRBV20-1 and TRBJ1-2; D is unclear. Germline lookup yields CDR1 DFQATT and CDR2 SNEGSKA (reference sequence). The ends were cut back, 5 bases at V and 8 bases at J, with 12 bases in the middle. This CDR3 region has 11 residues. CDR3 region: CSAPSTGGYTF. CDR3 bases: TGCAGTGCTCCATCGACGGGGGGCTACACCTTC.

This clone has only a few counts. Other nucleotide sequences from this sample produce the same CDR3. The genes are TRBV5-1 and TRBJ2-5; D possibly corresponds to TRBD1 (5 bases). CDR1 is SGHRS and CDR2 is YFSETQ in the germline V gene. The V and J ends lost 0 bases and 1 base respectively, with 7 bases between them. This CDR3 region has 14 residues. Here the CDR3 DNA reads TGCGCCAGCAGCTTGGGCAGGGTCCAAGAGACCCAGTACTTC. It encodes CASSLGRVQETQYF.

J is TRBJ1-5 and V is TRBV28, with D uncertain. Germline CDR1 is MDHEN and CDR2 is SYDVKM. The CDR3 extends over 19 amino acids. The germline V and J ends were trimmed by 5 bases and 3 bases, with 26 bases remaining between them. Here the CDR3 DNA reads TGTGCCAGCAGTACCGGTGGCAGTCTGCCCATTGCCACCAATCAGCCCCAGCATTTT. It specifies CASSTGGSLPIATNQPQHF.

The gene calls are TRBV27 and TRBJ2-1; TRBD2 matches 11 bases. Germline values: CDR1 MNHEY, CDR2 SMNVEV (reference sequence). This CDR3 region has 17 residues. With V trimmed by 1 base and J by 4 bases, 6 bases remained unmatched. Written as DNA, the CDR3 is TGTGCCAGCAGTTTATGGGTAGCGGGAGGGCTTTACAATGAGCAGTTCTTC. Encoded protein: CASSLWVAGGLYNEQFF.

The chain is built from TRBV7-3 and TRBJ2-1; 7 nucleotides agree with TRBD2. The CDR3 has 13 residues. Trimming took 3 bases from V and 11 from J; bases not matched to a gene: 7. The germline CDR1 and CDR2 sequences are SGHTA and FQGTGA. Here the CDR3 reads CASSLEPSGQQFF. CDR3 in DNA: TGTGCCAGCAGCTTGGAACCTAGCGGCCAGCAGTTCTTC.

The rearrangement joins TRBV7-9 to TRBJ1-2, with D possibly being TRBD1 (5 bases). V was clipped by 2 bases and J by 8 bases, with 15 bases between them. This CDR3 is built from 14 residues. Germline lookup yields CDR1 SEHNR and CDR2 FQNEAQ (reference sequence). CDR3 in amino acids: CASSLSGLRGGYTF. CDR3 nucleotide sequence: TGTGCCAGCAGCTTATCGGGGCTGCGAGGGGGCTACACCTTC. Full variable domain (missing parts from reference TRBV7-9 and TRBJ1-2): DTGVSQNPRHKITKRGQNVTFRCDPISEHNRLYWYRQTLGQGPEFLTYFQNEAQLEKSRLLSDRFSAERPKGSFSTLEIQRTEQGDSAMYLCASSLSGLRGGYTFGSGTRLTVV.

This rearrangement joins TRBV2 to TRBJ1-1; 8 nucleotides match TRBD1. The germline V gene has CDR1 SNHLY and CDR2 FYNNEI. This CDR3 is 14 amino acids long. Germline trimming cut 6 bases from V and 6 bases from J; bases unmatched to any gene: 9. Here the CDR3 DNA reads TGTGCCAGCAGGACGACAGGGGAATCGGCTGAAGCTTTCTTT. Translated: CASRTTGESAEAFF.

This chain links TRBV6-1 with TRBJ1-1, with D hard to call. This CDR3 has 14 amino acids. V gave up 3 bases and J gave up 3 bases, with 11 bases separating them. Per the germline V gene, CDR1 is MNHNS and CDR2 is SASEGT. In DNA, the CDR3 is TGTGCCAGCAGTGACGTTAGCACCTACACTGAAGCTTTCTTT. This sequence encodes CASSDVSTYTEAFF.

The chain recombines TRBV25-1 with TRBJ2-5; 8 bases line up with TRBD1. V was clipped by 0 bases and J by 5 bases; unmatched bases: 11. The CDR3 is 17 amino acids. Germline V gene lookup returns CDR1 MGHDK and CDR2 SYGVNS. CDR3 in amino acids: CASSEYSGGQGSETQYF. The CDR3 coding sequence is TGTGCCAGCAGTGAATATAGCGGTGGACAGGGAAGCGAGACCCAGTACTTC.

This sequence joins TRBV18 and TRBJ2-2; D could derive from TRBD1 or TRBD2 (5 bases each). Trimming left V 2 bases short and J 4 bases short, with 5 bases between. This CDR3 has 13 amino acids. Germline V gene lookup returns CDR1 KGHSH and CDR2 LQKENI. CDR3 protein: CASSPGGTGELFF. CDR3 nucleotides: TGTGCCAGCTCACCAGGGGGCACCGGGGAGCTGTTTTTT.

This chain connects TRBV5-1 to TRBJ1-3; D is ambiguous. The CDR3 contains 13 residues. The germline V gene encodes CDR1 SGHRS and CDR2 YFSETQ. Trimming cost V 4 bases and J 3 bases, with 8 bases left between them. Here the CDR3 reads CASSRGDGNTIYF. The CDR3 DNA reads TGCGCCAGCAGCCGGGGTGATGGAAACACCATATATTTT.

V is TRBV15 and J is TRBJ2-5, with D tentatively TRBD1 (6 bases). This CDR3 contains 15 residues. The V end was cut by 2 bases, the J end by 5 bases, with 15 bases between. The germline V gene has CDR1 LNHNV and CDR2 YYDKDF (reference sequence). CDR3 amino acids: CATSRPPGTSETQYF. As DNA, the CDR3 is TGTGCCACCAGCAGACCCCCTGGGACAAGCGAGACCCAGTACTTC.

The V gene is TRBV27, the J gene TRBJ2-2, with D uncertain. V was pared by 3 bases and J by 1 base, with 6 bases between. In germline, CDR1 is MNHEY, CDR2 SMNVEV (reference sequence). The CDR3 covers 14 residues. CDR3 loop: CASSFRRNTGELFF. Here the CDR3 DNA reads TGTGCCAGCAGTTTTCGCAGGAACACCGGGGAGCTGTTTTTT.